The 24 T cell receptor beta chains listed next were all sequenced from one sample in a study of Graves' ophthalmopathy and Graves' hyperthyroidism. The study amplified TCR beta CDR3 regions using RNA transcripts. First-round RT-PCR with HTBI primers preceded a second-round multiplex PCR. TCRdb recomputed calls from the multiplex PCR reads with MiXCR, one row per CDR3 protein. The sample consists of more than 300,000 distinct CDR3 sequences, about 16% of them appearing once. The sequenced sample was peripheral blood. The receptors come from a woman in her late teens or twenties with stable Graves' hyperthyroidism.

This clonotype was counted many times. The V and J genes are TRBV2 and TRBJ1-1; the match to TRBD1 covers 7 bases. Germline-derived CDR1 and CDR2 are SNHLY and FYNNEI. V shed 9 bases and J 6 bases; nucleotides not matched to a gene: 10. The CDR3 is made up of 13 amino acids. CDR3 residues: CASTRTQGSEAFF. CDR3 DNA sequence: TGTGCCAGTACCCGGACACAGGGGTCTGAAGCTTTCTTT.

This clonotype was picked up many times. This rearrangement joins TRBV19 to TRBJ1-6, with D hard to call. CDR1 and CDR2 from the germline V gene are LNHDA and SQIVND (reference sequence). This CDR3 region has 14 residues. V was cut by 5 bases and J by 8 bases, with 13 bases left in between. CDR3 in amino acids: CASSPLGGDSPLHF. The CDR3 DNA is TGTGCCAGTAGTCCCCTTGGTGGGGATTCACCCCTCCACTTT.

The gene calls are TRBV25-1 and TRBJ2-7, with TRBD2 as a possible D gene (5 bases). The germline V gene has CDR1 MGHDK and CDR2 SYGVNS. This CDR3 region has 13 residues. The ends were cut back, 5 bases at V and 3 bases at J, with 11 bases in the middle. The CDR3 loop is CASSKGEIYEQYF. The CDR3 coding sequence is TGTGCCAGCAGTAAGGGAGAGATCTACGAGCAGTACTTC.

This clonotype was picked up many times. The rearrangement links TRBV12-3 or TRBV12-4 to TRBJ1-5; TRBD1 agrees at 8 bases. Germline trimming cut 5 bases from V and 0 bases from J; bases unmatched to any gene: 9. This CDR3 is 17 amino acids long. In DNA, the CDR3 is TGTGCCAGCAGTGTACGATTGGGACAGGTTAGCAATCAGCCCCAGCATTTT. Its protein product is CASSVRLGQVSNQPQHF.

This clonotype was found a few times. A much larger clone lies a single base off, so this may be a read error. The chain employs TRBV11-2 and TRBJ1-2; 10 nucleotides align to TRBD1. This CDR3 contains 14 residues. V was clipped by 3 bases and J by 7 bases; unmatched bases: 5. From germline, CDR1 is SGHAT and CDR2 FQNNGV. The CDR3 DNA reads TGTGCCAGCAGCTTCGCCCGGGACAGGGGTGGCTACACCTTC. Its protein product is CASSFARDRGGYTF. Complete variable domain (other parts from reference TRBV11-2 and TRBJ1-2): EAGVAQSPRYKIIEKRQSVAFWCNPISGHATLYWYQQILGQGPKLLIQFQNNGVVDDSQLPKDRFSAERLKGVDSTLKIQPAKLEDSAVYLCASSFARDRGGYTFGSGTRLTVV.

This chain uses TRBV7-8 with TRBJ2-2; 10 bases agree with TRBD2. CDR3 length: 15 residues. Germline CDR1 is SGHVS and CDR2 is FQNEAQ. V lost 6 bases and J lost 5; bases outside the gene matches: 6. In nucleotides, the CDR3 is TGTGCCAGCAGACAATCTAGCGGGGGAACCGGGGAGCTGTTTTTT. It is translated as CASRQSSGGTGELFF.

J is TRBJ1-5 and V is TRBV5-1; D is possibly TRBD1 (5 bases). The germline V gene has CDR1 SGHRS and CDR2 YFSETQ. The CDR3 has 15 residues. V was cut by 4 bases and J by 5 bases, with 16 bases left in between. The CDR3 here is CASSTGPGRYQPQHF. The CDR3 nucleotides read TGCGCCAGCAGCACGGGACCGGGGCGGTATCAGCCCCAGCATTTT.

In this sample, this clonotype turned up many times. The gene calls are TRBV20-1 and TRBJ1-1; the D is unclear. Germline V gives CDR1 DFQATT, CDR2 SNEGSKA (reference sequence). Trimming cost V 3 bases and J 0 bases, with 14 bases left between them. This CDR3 has 15 residues. As DNA, the CDR3 is TGCAGTGCTAGCCGAGTTGGCAGAGTGAACACTGAAGCTTTCTTT. Amino acids: CSASRVGRVNTEAFF.

This clonotype has at least ten counts. The gene calls are TRBV12-3 or TRBV12-4 and TRBJ2-2; weak D call: TRBD1 (6 bases). The CDR3 is 13 amino acids. V lost 6 bases and J 9 bases, leaving 14 bases between the germline ends. The CDR3 sequence: CASRGQGDRELFF. The DNA for the CDR3 is TGTGCCAGCAGGGGACAAGGAGATAGGGAGCTGTTTTTT.

This clonotype was observed many times. The J gene is TRBJ2-5, the V gene TRBV3-1, with 8 positions matching TRBD2. This CDR3 is built from 16 residues. V was pared by 4 bases and J by 5 bases, with 12 bases of the junction left unmatched. The germline V gene encodes CDR1 LGHDT and CDR2 YNNKEL (reference sequence). CDR3 region: CASSPPGLGFRETQYF. Here the CDR3 DNA reads TGTGCCAGCAGCCCACCGGGACTAGGCTTCCGGGAGACCCAGTACTTC.

The table lists this clonotype with many counts. This rearrangement joins TRBV12-3 or TRBV12-4 to TRBJ2-4, with 10 bases identical to TRBD2. The CDR3 is 15 residues long. The junction had 5 bases not matched to a gene; V was cut back by 5 bases and J by 4 bases. CDR3 nucleotide sequence: TGTGCCAGCAGTGCCAGCGGGGGGGTAAAAAACATTCAGTACTTC. Translation gives CASSASGGVKNIQYF.

This clonotype showed up many times. The V and J genes are TRBV6-4 and TRBJ1-6; D gene ambiguous. The germline V gene has CDR1 MRHNA and CDR2 SNTAGT. Trimming left V 3 bases short and J 4 bases short, with 10 bases between. CDR3 length: 15 amino acids. The CDR3 DNA reads as TGTGCCAGCAGTGAATTGGCGGATTATAATTCACCCCTCCACTTT. Translating it yields CASSELADYNSPLHF.

This clonotype has a count of ten or more. The rearrangement uses TRBV6-5 and TRBJ2-7, with a possible D match to TRBD2 (6 bases). Trimming removed 5 bases at V and 3 bases at J, with 11 bases between. CDR1 and CDR2 (germline): MNHEY, SVGAGI. The CDR3 is 13 amino acids. The CDR3 loop is CASSTDGGYEQYF. The CDR3 DNA reads TGTGCCAGCAGTACCGACGGGGGCTACGAGCAGTACTTC.

This clonotype was counted ten times or more. The genes are TRBV5-6 and TRBJ1-2; no clear D gene. Germline V gene data show CDR1 as SGHDT and CDR2 as YYEEEE. Deletions cut 0 bases from V and 4 bases from J, with 7 bases between. This CDR3 region has 13 residues. The CDR3 here is CASSLELGYGYTF. CDR3 DNA: TGTGCCAGCAGCTTGGAGTTAGGCTATGGCTACACCTTC.

This chain uses TRBV29-1 with TRBJ1-3; D unresolved. This CDR3 region has 12 residues. Germline V CDR1 and CDR2: SQVTM, ANQGSEA. V lost 6 bases and J lost 0, with 6 bases in between. DNA of the CDR3: TGCAGCGTGCGGAGCTCTGGAAACACCATATATTTT. This encodes CSVRSSGNTIYF.

V usage is TRBV6-5 and J usage is TRBJ2-7; D not resolved. V was pared by 2 bases and J by 4 bases, with 18 bases between. Germline loops: CDR1 MNHEY, CDR2 SVGAGI. This CDR3 is built from 16 residues. CDR3 protein: CASSYTRRVKEYEQYF. CDR3 in DNA: TGTGCCAGCAGTTACACCAGAAGGGTTAAAGAGTACGAGCAGTACTTC.

This clonotype was detected ten times or more. This chain joins TRBV14 and TRBJ1-1; no firm D call. The CDR3 is 14 residues long. Deletions cut 3 bases from V and 3 bases from J, with 11 bases between. CDR1 is SGHDN and CDR2 is FVKESK in the germline V gene. The CDR3 region is CASSQDPVYTEAFF. The DNA for the CDR3 is TGTGCCAGCAGCCAGGATCCAGTATACACTGAAGCTTTCTTT.

This clonotype was observed once. The genes are TRBV12-3 or TRBV12-4 and TRBJ1-1; D not certain. This CDR3 contains 15 residues. With 6 bases removed from V and 0 bases from J, the gap between germline ends came to 14 bases. CDR3 amino acids: CASRTILTVNTEAFF. In DNA, the CDR3 is TGTGCCAGCAGGACGATATTAACAGTGAACACTGAAGCTTTCTTT.

At least ten counts were recorded for this clonotype. The V gene is TRBV12-3 or TRBV12-4, the J gene TRBJ2-2; 8 nucleotides align to TRBD2. V shed 0 bases and J 1 base; nucleotides not matched to a gene: 4. This CDR3 comprises 17 residues. This chain's CDR3 is CASSLAGGGRNTGELFF. DNA for the CDR3: TGTGCCAGCAGTTTAGCCGGGGGGGGACGGAACACCGGGGAGCTGTTTTTT.

The V gene is TRBV28, the J gene TRBJ1-1; 10 bases match TRBD1. This CDR3 region has 12 residues. Germline V gene sequence: CDR1 MDHEN, CDR2 SYDVKM. Unmatched junction bases numbered 5, after V lost 8 bases and J lost 8 bases. The CDR3 loop reads CASGDRGKEAFF. CDR3 in DNA: TGTGCCAGCGGGGACAGGGGAAAAGAAGCTTTCTTT.

In nucleotides, the CDR3 is TGTGCCAGCAGCTCTCGGACAGGGTGGACCGAGCAGTACTTC. Encoded protein: CASSSRTGWTEQYF. V and J are TRBV7-2 and TRBJ2-7; 8 bases agree with TRBD1. Germline V gene sequence: CDR1 SGHTA, CDR2 FQGNSA. Trimming cost V 4 bases and J 6 bases; bases outside gene matches: 8. This CDR3 has 14 residues.

The chain combines TRBV20-1 with TRBJ1-5, with a weak D call TRBD1 (5 bases). Trimming stripped 3 bases from V and 7 bases from J, with 19 bases between. CDR3 length: 15 residues. CDR1 DFQATT and CDR2 SNEGSKA come from the germline V gene (reference sequence). The CDR3 loop reads CSASGGGSLRQPQHF. The DNA of the CDR3 is TGCAGTGCTAGTGGGGGTGGGAGCTTAAGGCAGCCCCAGCATTTT.

This clonotype has at least ten counts. The J gene is TRBJ1-1, the V gene TRBV12-5, with D possibly being TRBD1 (5 bases). Germline loops: CDR1 LGHNT, CDR2 FRNRAP. The CDR3 runs to 13 residues. The ends were cut back, 3 bases at V and 4 bases at J, with 9 bases in the middle. The CDR3 here is CASGFGGGTEAFF. CDR3 nucleotide sequence: TGTGCTAGTGGTTTCGGGGGTGGCACTGAAGCTTTCTTT. Supplemented by reference TRBV12-5 and TRBJ1-1, the full variable domain reads DARVTQTPRHKVTEMGQEVTMRCQPILGHNTVFWYRQTMMQGLELLAYFRNRAPLDDSGMPKDRFSAEMPDATLATLKIQPSEPRDSAVYFCASGFGGGTEAFFGQGTRLTVV.

V gene TRBV6-5 combines with J gene TRBJ1-2, with D possibly TRBD1 on 5 matching bases. The germline CDR1 and CDR2 sequences are MNHEY and SVGAGI. This CDR3 has 10 residues. The V gene lost 10 bases and the J gene lost 8 bases, with 11 bases spanning the gap. The CDR3: CAIGEGGYTF. Written as DNA, the CDR3 is TGTGCCATCGGGGAGGGGGGCTACACCTTC.